This TCR beta chain came from a study of T-cell reconstitution after alpha-beta-depleted transplantation in children. The CDR3 extends over 13 amino acids. V was cut by 4 bases and J by 4 bases, with 7 bases left in between. Germline V CDR1 and CDR2: SGHTA, FQGNSA. Study-wide results and limits: T-cell counts and diversity were attributed mostly to newly produced T cells one year after transplant. Alpha-beta T cells about two months after transplant reportedly derived from several hundred expanded graft clones.

This clonotype occurred many times. Its antigen remains unknown. Preparation of the TCRbeta library involved a method that used unique molecular identifiers. TCRdb re-called the PCR reads through MiXCR, storing one row per CDR3 protein. The sample includes approximately 650,000 distinct CDR3 sequences, less than 15% seen only once; the top ten take about 0.77%. The origin of this receptor is a girl between 2 and 10 years old with congenital amegakaryocytic thrombocytopenia, due to receive a stem cell transplant. The specimen was PBMCs, collected before TCRalphabeta/CD19-depleted stem cell transplant. The V and J genes are TRBV7-2 and TRBJ2-2; D remains unclear. The CDR3 DNA is TGTGCCAGCAGCTCTATCCCCACCGGGGAGCTGTTTTTT. Its protein is CASSSIPTGELFF.